A single sample gave rise to the 22 T cell receptor beta chains below, sequenced in a study of tumor and adjacent non-tumor tissue in lung cancer. RNA was extracted from bulk tissue without any cell sorting. The library came from three nested PCR rounds adapted from ARM-PCR protocols. TCRdb passed the multiplex PCR reads through MiXCR, listing each CDR3 protein once. The sample shows about 200,000 distinct CDR3 sequences, 71% of them seen only once. Material: lung tumor tissue. The receptors were gathered from a man in his sixties with non-small cell lung cancer.

Comments on this clonotype: One end of the junction does not line up with germline, which may come from a read error. The CDR3 here is CANSDGGGNTEVFF. In DNA, the CDR3 is TGTGCCAACAGTGATGGAGGGGGGAACACTGAAGTTTTCTTT. J is TRBJ1-1 and V is TRBV6-2 or TRBV6-3; a weak D match, TRBD1 (6 bases). This CDR3 comprises 14 residues. The germline CDR1 and CDR2 sequences are MNHEY and SVGEGT.

Points on this clonotype: This likely comes from a read error, as the CDR3 has no conserved phenylalanine or tryptophan at its end. The V gene is TRBV20-1, the J gene TRBJ2-3, with 10 nucleotides matching TRBD2. CDR1 DFQATT and CDR2 SNEGSKA come from the germline V gene (reference sequence). The CDR3 loop spans 14 amino acids. The trim removed 5 bases at V and 2 bases at J, leaving 4 bases unmatched. For the CDR3, the DNA is TGCAGTGCTCCAGCGGGGGGGCACACAGATACGCAGTATTAT. Protein product: CSAPAGGHTDTQYY.

The chain uses TRBV20-1 and TRBJ1-2; the D gene is possibly TRBD1 (5 bases). The CDR3 contains 13 residues. Trimming removed 4 bases from V and 8 bases from J, with 17 bases in between. Germline CDR1 and CDR2: DFQATT and SNEGSKA (reference sequence). The CDR3 is CSAKLGGGYGYTF. CDR3 coding DNA: TGCAGTGCTAAACTCGGGGGTGGCTACGGCTACACCTTC.

The genes are TRBV6-5 and TRBJ1-4; D unresolved. V shed 5 bases and J shed 13 bases, with 17 bases lying between them. The germline V gene encodes CDR1 MNHEY and CDR2 SVGAGI. The length of the CDR3 is 13 residues. CDR3 sequence: CASSMTSNERLFF. CDR3 sequence (DNA): TGTGCCAGCAGTATGACTTCTAATGAGAGACTGTTTTTT.

Comment on this clonotype: Since no conserved phenylalanine or tryptophan closes the CDR3, a read error is the likely cause. The DNA is omitted, as the CDR3 cannot be located on it reliably, and the CDR3 follows TCRdb's listing. This rearrangement joins TRBV4-1 to TRBJ2-1. Counting both end residues, the CDR3 totals 15 amino acids. The germline CDR1 and CDR2 sequences are MGHRA and YSYEKL. The CDR3 loop is CASSQSQTIDNEQLL.

For this clonotype: One end of the junction varies from germline; a read error may be responsible. The chain uses TRBV20-1 and TRBJ1-1; D may be TRBD1 (6 bases). The CDR3 spans 15 residues. Germline loops: CDR1 DFQATT, CDR2 SNEGSKA (reference sequence). The CDR3 here is CSTGTSGGVDTEAFF. Written as DNA, the CDR3 is TGCAGTACAGGGACATCCGGGGGGGTGGACACTGAAGCGTTCTTT.

Here the CDR3 DNA reads TGTGCCAGCAGTTTGGCTAGCGGGGGCTACAATGAGCAGTTCTTC. Its protein product is CASSLASGGYNEQFF. The chain couples TRBV12-3 or TRBV12-4 to TRBJ2-1; 10 nucleotides align to TRBD2. The CDR3 has 15 residues. Trimming at V came to 3 bases and at J to 3 bases, leaving 2 bases not matched to a gene.

In the case of this clonotype: The junction departs from the called germline gene at one end, perhaps through a read error. The chain links TRBV5-4 to TRBJ2-3, with D uncertain. The length of the CDR3 is 18 residues. Germline loops: CDR1 SGHNT, CDR2 YYREEE (reference sequence). The CDR3 loop reads CASSPSRRSAANTYTQYF. The DNA of the CDR3 is TGTGCCAGCAGCCCAAGCCGGCGGTCCGCGGCCAACACATATACGCAGTATTTT.

To note about this clonotype: An end of the junction does not agree with germline; a read error may underlie this. The rearrangement joins TRBV6-2 or TRBV6-3 to TRBJ2-3; weak D call: TRBD1 (6 bases). The germline CDR1 and CDR2 sequences are MNHEY and SVGEGT. There are 12 residues in the CDR3. The CDR3 is CAGSYRADTQYF. The CDR3 nucleotides read TGTGCCGGCAGTTACAGGGCAGATACGCAGTATTTT.

This clonotype came up many times. The V gene is TRBV12-3 or TRBV12-4, the J gene TRBJ2-7; possibly TRBD1 for D (5 bases). Trimming took off 4 bases at V and 2 bases at J, with 12 bases between the two ends. The CDR3 covers 14 residues. The CDR3 here is CASSSGSVTYEQYF. CDR3 nucleotides: TGTGCCAGCAGTTCAGGGTCTGTGACCTACGAGCAGTACTTC.

This sequence joins TRBV10-3 and TRBJ2-1; D may correspond to TRBD1 or TRBD2 (5 bases each). The germline CDR1 and CDR2 sequences are ENHRY and SYGVKD. The CDR3 runs 16 residues. Trimming cost V 3 bases and J 9 bases, with 21 bases left between them. The CDR3 region is CAISDYGTRTSPEQFF. CDR3 nucleotides: TGTGCCATCAGTGATTACGGGACCAGAACATCCCCTGAGCAGTTCTTC.

This clonotype was picked up a small number of times. A much larger clone differs by one base, so this may be a read error. This rearrangement joins TRBV11-3 to TRBJ2-5; D is unresolved. Between the trimmed V and J ends, which lost 7 bases and 2 bases, there was a span of 11 bases. CDR3 size: 13 residues. Looked up from germline, CDR1 is SGHNT and CDR2 is YENEEA. Here the CDR3 reads CASTGSYQETQYF. The CDR3, as DNA: TGTGCCAGCACAGGCTCGTATCAAGAGACCCAGTACTTC.

This clonotype was counted only a few times. With a much larger clone just one base away, this may be a read error. The gene calls are TRBV14 and TRBJ2-7, with unresolved D. CDR1 SGHDN and CDR2 FVKESK come from the germline V gene. The CDR3 runs to 14 residues. The CDR3, as DNA: TGTGCCAGCAGCCAAGTTTTTCAGAGCTACGAGCACTACTTC. The encoded protein is CASSQVFQSYEHYF.

As concerns this clonotype: Germline is not matched at one junction end, which may reflect a read error. The chain recombines TRBV6-5 with TRBJ2-7, with 10 bases lining up with TRBD2. The CDR3 has 15 amino acids. The germline V gene has CDR1 MNHEY and CDR2 SVGAGI. CDR3 bases: TGCGCCGGCAGTCGGCGGCTAGCGGGAGTAAGGGAGCAGTACTTT. Protein: CAGSRRLAGVREQYF.

This clonotype has only one observation. The conserved phenylalanine or tryptophan is not found at the CDR3 terminus, so this likely reflects a read error. The chain links TRBV29-1 to TRBJ1-2; no clear D gene. The CDR3 length is 16 residues. Looked up from germline, CDR1 is SQVTM and CDR2 is ANQGSEA. CDR3 nucleotide sequence: TGCAGCGTTGACGGGTTTGGTTTGAGGGAAGGCTATGGATACACCTAC. Protein sequence: CSVDGFGLREGYGYTY.

V usage is TRBV12-3 or TRBV12-4 and J usage is TRBJ1-6; D call uncertain. The CDR3 sequence is 13 residues long. Trimming took 9 bases from V and 8 from J, leaving 14 bases between them. Here the CDR3 reads CASSPNRDSPLHF. As DNA, the CDR3 is TGTGCCAGTAGTCCCAATAGGGATTCACCCCTCCACTTT.

CDR3 DNA sequence: TGTGCCAGCAGCCTCGACAGGCTAAATGAGGCCCAGTACTTC. It translates to CASSLDRLNEAQYF. The chain links TRBV11-1 to TRBJ2-5; a possible D gene is TRBD1 (6 bases). The V gene's germline CDR1 is SGHAT and CDR2 FQDESV (reference sequence). The CDR3 spans 14 residues. Trimming took 5 bases from V and 9 from J, leaving 19 bases between them.

Many counts were recorded for this clonotype. V and J are TRBV12-3 or TRBV12-4 and TRBJ1-1; D remains ambiguous. CDR3 length: 13 residues. Trimming cost V 3 bases and J 4 bases, with 9 bases left between them. The CDR3 sequence is CASSLKEGTEAFF. The CDR3 region has the DNA TGTGCCAGCAGTTTGAAGGAGGGCACTGAAGCTTTCTTT.

Only a few counts were recorded for this clonotype. The CDR3 nucleotides read TGCAGTGCTAAAATAGCGGGAGGGCTTAACGAGCAGTACTTC. Encoded protein: CSAKIAGGLNEQYF. The chain has TRBV20-1 and TRBJ2-7; 11 nucleotides agree with TRBD2. The CDR3 is 14 residues long. Germline-derived CDR1 and CDR2 are DFQATT and SNEGSKA (reference sequence). V gave up 4 bases and J gave up 5 bases; unmatched junction bases: 7.

Comment on this clonotype: A read error may explain this, as a much larger clone is one base away. The chain combines TRBV5-6 with TRBJ2-1, with D possibly being TRBD2 (6 bases). The CDR3 is 14 amino acids. Between the trimmed V and J ends, which lost 7 bases and 6 bases, there was a span of 17 bases. CDR1 and CDR2 (germline): SGHDT, YYEEEE. The CDR3 is CASGPRLGSNEQFF. CDR3 sequence (DNA): TGTGCCAGCGGCCCCCGACTAGGGAGCAATGAGCAGTTCTTC.

Details on this clonotype: This may be a read error: a much more frequent sequence differs by one nucleotide. The J gene is TRBJ2-2, the V gene TRBV19; D is perhaps TRBD1 (5 bases). Germline V gene data show CDR1 as LNHDA and CDR2 as SQIVND (reference sequence). This CDR3 is built from 14 residues. This chain's CDR3 is CANSGAVNTGELFF. The CDR3 coding sequence is TGTGCCAATAGTGGGGCAGTTAACACCGGGGAGCTGTTTTTT. Based on the CDR3 plus reference TRBV19 and TRBJ2-2, the full variable domain is DGGITQSPKYLFRKEGQNVTLSCEQNLNHDAMYWYRQDPGQGLRLIYYSQIVNDFQKGDIAEGYSVSREKKESFPLTVTSAQKNPTAFYLCANSGAVNTGELFFGEGSRLTVL.

The chain links TRBV20-1 to TRBJ2-1; 8 bases are a match to TRBD2. This CDR3 region has 12 residues. Germline CDR1 reads DFQATT; CDR2 reads SNEGSKA (reference sequence). CDR3 nucleotide sequence: TGCAATGCGGGTCTAGCGGGCGATGAGCAGTTCTTC. Protein: CNAGLAGDEQFF.